These 7 T cell receptor beta chains were sequenced from one sample in a study of T cell changes during pregnancy in multiple sclerosis. Libraries were prepared by immunoSEQ multiplex PCR; TCRdb keeps only in-frame clonotypes and omits some of them. The sample records some 60,000 clones, about 88% being singletons. The material was peripheral blood, obtained after pregnancy. Every receptor here comes from a female donor with multiple sclerosis, enrolled in a pregnancy study.

This chain uses TRBV5-4 with TRBJ2-2; unclear D gene. The germline V gene has CDR1 SGHNT and CDR2 YYREEE (reference sequence). This CDR3 comprises 15 residues. V lost 2 bases and J 1 base, leaving 9 bases between the germline ends. The CDR3 is CASSFGRRNTGELFF. For the CDR3, the DNA is TGTGCCAGCAGCTTTGGGCGCAGGAACACCGGGGAGCTGTTTTTT.

This chain connects TRBV9 to TRBJ1-2; D ambiguous. This CDR3 contains 13 residues. The germline CDR1 and CDR2 sequences are SGDLS and YYNGEE. V gave up 0 bases and J gave up 6 bases, with 9 bases separating them. The CDR3 DNA sequence: TGTGCCAGCAGCGTAGCTCGCGGGAATGGCTACACCTTC. It translates to CASSVARGNGYTF. The full variable domain, rest sourced from reference TRBV9 and TRBJ1-2, is DSGVTQTPKHLITATGQRVTLRCSPRSGDLSVYWYQQSLDQGLQFLIQYYNGEERAKGNILERFSAQQFPDLHSELNLSSLELGDSALYFCASSVARGNGYTFGSGTRLTVV.

This chain joins TRBV7-9 and TRBJ2-5, with D possibly TRBD1 on 6 matching bases. CDR3 length: 15 residues. Trimming cost V 0 bases and J 5 bases, with 13 bases left between them. Germline V gene data show CDR1 as SEHNR and CDR2 as FQNEAQ (reference sequence). The CDR3 DNA reads TGTGCCAGCAGCTTAGCGGGCAGGGGAGAGGAGACCCAGTACTTC. Residues: CASSLAGRGEETQYF.

The chain is built from TRBV5-1 and TRBJ2-1; maybe TRBD1 (6 bases). CDR1 is SGHRS, CDR2 YFSETQ, per germline. This CDR3 has 16 residues. Trimming stripped 0 bases from V and 8 bases from J, with 18 bases between. The CDR3 DNA follows: TGCGCCAGCAGCTTGGAGGGGACACTACCAGCGGATGAGCAGTTCTTC. It is translated as CASSLEGTLPADEQFF.

V is TRBV29-1 and J is TRBJ1-1; D may be TRBD1 (5 bases). Per germline, CDR1 SQVTM and CDR2 ANQGSEA. The CDR3 runs to 12 residues. V was pared by 7 bases and J by 0 bases, with 9 bases between. The CDR3 is CSAYRMNTEAFF. Written as DNA, the CDR3 is TGCAGCGCTTACAGGATGAACACTGAAGCTTTCTTT.

This clone was seen only once. This sequence joins TRBV18 and TRBJ2-1, with a possible D match to TRBD2 (5 bases). The CDR3 length is 12 residues. V was trimmed by 3 bases and J by 7 bases, leaving 7 bases between them. Per the germline V gene, CDR1 is KGHSH and CDR2 is LQKENI. CDR3 sequence: CASSPWENEQFF. The CDR3 bases are TGTGCCAGCTCACCCTGGGAGAATGAGCAGTTCTTC.

This clone showed up just once. This chain connects TRBV15 to TRBJ1-1; 9 bases are a match to TRBD1. Germline V gene sequence: CDR1 LNHNV, CDR2 YYDKDF (reference sequence). V shed 1 base and J 3 bases; nucleotides not matched to a gene: 9. The CDR3 covers 17 residues. CDR3 sequence: CATSRGTRQGVDTEAFF. The CDR3 DNA reads as TGTGCCACCAGCAGAGGAACAAGACAGGGGGTTGACACTGAAGCTTTCTTT.